Below, 23 T cell receptor beta chains from the same sample are listed, as sequenced in a study of blood T cells in healthy people across ages. Together with a sample-barcoded 5' primer, a J-beta primer mix was included in a second PCR lasting roughly 6 to 12 cycles. Using its own MiXCR run on the 5' RACE reads, TCRdb lists one record per CDR3 protein. This sample has 1.8 million or so distinct CDR3 sequences, with roughly two fifths found just once. The specimen was blood. These receptors all come from a human donor in good health.

The genes are TRBV7-9 and TRBJ2-1; the D gene is possibly TRBD2 (6 bases). Trimming removed 5 bases from V and 0 bases from J, with 17 bases in between. Germline CDR1 reads SEHNR; CDR2 reads FQNEAQ (reference sequence). The CDR3 is 17 amino acids. This CDR3 is CASSPRWRENSYNEQFF. CDR3 bases: TGTGCCAGCAGCCCGCGCTGGAGGGAAAACTCCTACAATGAGCAGTTCTTC.

The V call is TRBV29-1, the J call TRBJ2-1; TRBD1 is a possible D gene (5 bases). CDR3 length equals 12 residues. Germline V gene lookup returns CDR1 SQVTM and CDR2 ANQGSEA. The germline V and J ends were trimmed by 7 bases and 4 bases, with 11 bases remaining between them. The CDR3: CSALDTYNEQFF. CDR3 nucleotides: TGCAGCGCTCTGGACACTTACAATGAGCAGTTCTTC.

The chain recombines TRBV6-5 with TRBJ1-4; 8 bases fit TRBD1. The CDR3 has 14 residues. The V gene's germline CDR1 is MNHEY and CDR2 SVGAGI. J was trimmed by 6 bases and V by 6 bases; bases with no gene match: 6. CDR3 sequence (DNA): TGTGCCAGCAGACAGACAGGGGATGATGAAAAACTGTTTTTT. Protein sequence: CASRQTGDDEKLFF.

In this sample, this clonotype turned up a few times. CDR3 residues: CASGTGFGEQYF. The CDR3 nucleotides read TGTGCCAGCGGGACAGGGTTTGGCGAGCAGTACTTC. V and J are TRBV2 and TRBJ2-5, with 9 positions matching TRBD1. The J call may not be correct, given that the DNA end is closer to TRBJ2-7. This CDR3 comprises 12 residues. CDR1 is SNHLY and CDR2 is FYNNEI in the germline V gene.

This clonotype was found a few times. The CDR3: CASSLAGEEQRAFF. CDR3 DNA sequence: TGCGCCAGCAGCTTGGCCGGGGAGGAACAACGGGCTTTCTTT. The J gene is TRBJ1-1, the V gene TRBV5-1; D gene unclear. The CDR3 sequence is 14 residues long. In germline, CDR1 is SGHRS, CDR2 YFSETQ. V dropped 0 bases and J dropped 11 bases, with 17 bases sitting between them.

The rearrangement uses TRBV7-9 and TRBJ2-5; tentatively, D is TRBD2 (5 bases). Trimming cost V 5 bases and J 10 bases, with 17 bases left between them. CDR3 length: 13 amino acids. The germline gives CDR1 SEHNR, CDR2 FQNEAQ (reference sequence). The DNA for the CDR3 is TGTGCCAGCAGCCCGGGCTCCGGGGTCGACCAGTACTTC. Protein product: CASSPGSGVDQYF.

The chain joins TRBV12-3 or TRBV12-4 to TRBJ1-5; unclear D gene. V lost 3 bases, J lost 5 bases, and 11 bases lay in between. This CDR3 has 14 amino acids. CDR3 sequence reads: CASSFINRDQPQHF. The CDR3 nucleotides are TGTGCCAGCAGTTTCATCAATAGGGATCAGCCCCAGCATTTT.

This rearrangement joins TRBV29-1 to TRBJ2-5; D is uncertain. This CDR3 comprises 12 residues. V shed 2 bases and J shed 2 bases, with 6 bases lying between them. From germline, CDR1 is SQVTM and CDR2 ANQGSEA. The DNA for the CDR3 is TGCAGCGTTGAACACTTACAAGAGACCCAGTACTTC. Translation gives CSVEHLQETQYF.

J is TRBJ2-1 and V is TRBV9; 8 nucleotides align to TRBD1. The germline gives CDR1 SGDLS, CDR2 YYNGEE. V lost 3 bases and J lost 3; bases outside the gene matches: 5. This CDR3 is built from 15 residues. Here the CDR3 DNA reads TGTGCCAGCAGCGCCGATGGGACAGGCTACAATGAGCAGTTCTTC. Translation gives CASSADGTGYNEQFF.

The V call is TRBV20-1, the J call TRBJ2-5; no definite D call. This CDR3 is 14 amino acids long. Between the trimmed V and J ends, which lost 1 base and 1 base, there was a span of 10 bases. The V gene's germline CDR1 is DFQATT and CDR2 SNEGSKA (reference sequence). DNA for the CDR3: TGCAGTGCTAGAGTAGTCAATACCCAAGAGACCCAGTACTTC. Its translation is CSARVVNTQETQYF.

The table lists this clonotype with a few counts. This may be a read error, as it is one base from a much larger clone. The chain couples TRBV9 to TRBJ1-5; 8 bases line up with TRBD1. J gave up 1 base and V 0 bases, and 0 bases lay outside the gene matches. This CDR3 region has 15 residues. Germline lookup yields CDR1 SGDLS and CDR2 YYNGEE. In DNA form, the CDR3 reads TGTGCCAGCAGCGTAGGGACAGGGAGCAATCAGCCCCAGCATTTT. Translated, it gives CASSVGTGSNQPQHF.

V usage is TRBV4-2 and J usage is TRBJ2-2; D is ambiguous. The CDR3 has 16 amino acids. Between the trimmed V and J ends, which lost 0 bases and 5 bases, there was a span of 13 bases. CDR1 is LGHNA, CDR2 YNFKEQ, per germline. In DNA, the CDR3 is TGTGCCAGCAGCCAAGATTGGCCCGGGCGGACCGGGGAGCTGTTTTTT. It translates to CASSQDWPGRTGELFF.

This clonotype appeared a few times. V and J are TRBV24-1 and TRBJ2-1; TRBD2 is a possible D gene (6 bases). This CDR3 spans 15 amino acids. V gave up 3 bases and J gave up 8 bases, with 16 bases separating them. Germline V lookup: CDR1 KGHDR, CDR2 SFDVKD. As DNA, the CDR3 is TGTGCCACCAGTGATCGACTAGAAGAGGGCGATGAGCAGTTCTTC. It codes for CATSDRLEEGDEQFF.

This clonotype was detected once. An end of the junction differs from the germline gene, which may be a read error. This chain uses TRBV24-1 with TRBJ1-2; D is perhaps TRBD1 (6 bases). This CDR3 contains 14 residues. Germline CDR1 reads KGHDR; CDR2 reads SFDVKD. CDR3 sequence: CATSATRQDYGYTF. Written as DNA, the CDR3 is TGTGCCACCAGTGCGACTCGACAGGACTATGGTTACACCTTC.

This clonotype was observed a handful of times. The CDR3 is CASSYQIYEQYF. The CDR3 nucleotides are TGTGCCAGCAGTTACCAGATCTACGAGCAGTACTTC. The chain uses TRBV6-6 and TRBJ2-7; D gene ambiguous. Deletions cut 2 bases from V and 3 bases from J, with 5 bases between. The CDR3 runs 12 residues. Germline CDR1 MNHNY, CDR2 SVGAGI (reference sequence).

J is TRBJ2-1 and V is TRBV7-2; TRBD2 matches at 8 bases. Losses at the gene ends were 1 base for V and 8 bases for J; bases not matched to a gene: 10. The CDR3 covers 16 residues. The germline CDR1 and CDR2 sequences are SGHTA and FQGNSA. The CDR3 reads CASSLVLGGGSHEQFF. The DNA for the CDR3 is TGTGCCAGCAGCTTAGTTCTCGGCGGGGGGTCCCATGAGCAGTTCTTC.

This clonotype was seen once. This chain joins TRBV6-6 and TRBJ1-1; the D gene is possibly TRBD1 (6 bases). In germline, CDR1 is MNHNY, CDR2 SVGAGI (reference sequence). This CDR3 comprises 14 residues. Trimming took 7 bases from V and 5 from J, leaving 17 bases between them. The CDR3 reads CASIGGAPGTEAFF. The CDR3 DNA reads as TGTGCCAGCATTGGGGGGGCGCCGGGGACTGAAGCTTTCTTT.

This clonotype has a single count. The J gene is TRBJ1-2, the V gene TRBV7-2; D is possibly TRBD1 (5 bases). CDR3 length: 15 amino acids. Between the trimmed V and J ends, which lost 5 bases and 4 bases, there was a span of 17 bases. Per germline, CDR1 SGHTA and CDR2 FQGNSA. This CDR3 is CASSPGRGLAYGYTF. CDR3 bases: TGTGCCAGCAGCCCCGGTCGGGGGTTAGCCTATGGCTACACCTTC.

The chain is built from TRBV12-3 or TRBV12-4 and TRBJ2-3; 8 nucleotides match TRBD1. The CDR3 length is 14 residues. After removal of 6 bases from V and 3 bases from J, the junction contained 5 bases not matched to a gene. CDR3 loop: CASRQGALTDTQYF. The CDR3 DNA follows: TGTGCCAGCAGGCAGGGGGCTTTGACAGATACGCAGTATTTT.

Remarks on this clonotype: A much larger clone is a single base away; this may be a read error. V usage is TRBV4-1 and J usage is TRBJ1-4; no definite D call. V gave up 1 base and J gave up 4 bases, with 16 bases separating them. This CDR3 comprises 17 residues. The germline V gene has CDR1 MGHRA and CDR2 YSYEKL. The CDR3 spells CASSQASCGPFNEKLFF. The DNA for the CDR3 is TGCGCCAGCAGCCAAGCAAGTTGTGGACCGTTTAATGAAAAACTGTTTTTT.

This clonotype was seen a few times. A read error is possible here, since a much larger clone lies one base away. V usage is TRBV7-9 and J usage is TRBJ1-3, with TRBD1 as a possible D gene (6 bases). CDR1 and CDR2 from the germline V gene are SEHNR and FQNEAQ (reference sequence). This CDR3 is 14 amino acids long. CDR3 in DNA: TGTGCCAGCAGCAGCGGGACATCTGGAAACACCAGATATTTT. Translating it yields CASSSGTSGNTRYF.

CDR3 bases: TGCGCCAGCAGCCAAAACAGGGGCGGGGATGAGCAGTTCTTC. Translated, it gives CASSQNRGGDEQFF. The genes are TRBV4-3 and TRBJ2-1; tentatively, D is TRBD1 (7 bases). Trimming took off 2 bases at V and 8 bases at J, with 13 bases between the two ends. Germline CDR1 reads LGHNA; CDR2 reads YSLEER. The CDR3 runs 14 residues.

This clonotype was detected a few times. This chain uses TRBV7-2 with TRBJ1-2; unclear D gene. Germline values: CDR1 SGHTA, CDR2 FQGNSA. This CDR3 is built from 12 residues. The V and J ends lost 8 bases and 2 bases respectively, with 9 bases between them. The CDR3 region is CASCPPNYGYTF. The CDR3 bases are TGTGCCAGCTGCCCCCCCAACTATGGCTACACCTTC. The full variable domain, its missing parts supplied by reference TRBV7-2 and TRBJ1-2, is GAGVSQSPSNKVTEKGKDVELRCDPISGHTALYWYRQSLGQGLEFLIYFQGNSAPDKSGLPSDRFSAERTGGSVSTLTIQRTQQEDSAVYLCASCPPNYGYTFGSGTRLTVV.